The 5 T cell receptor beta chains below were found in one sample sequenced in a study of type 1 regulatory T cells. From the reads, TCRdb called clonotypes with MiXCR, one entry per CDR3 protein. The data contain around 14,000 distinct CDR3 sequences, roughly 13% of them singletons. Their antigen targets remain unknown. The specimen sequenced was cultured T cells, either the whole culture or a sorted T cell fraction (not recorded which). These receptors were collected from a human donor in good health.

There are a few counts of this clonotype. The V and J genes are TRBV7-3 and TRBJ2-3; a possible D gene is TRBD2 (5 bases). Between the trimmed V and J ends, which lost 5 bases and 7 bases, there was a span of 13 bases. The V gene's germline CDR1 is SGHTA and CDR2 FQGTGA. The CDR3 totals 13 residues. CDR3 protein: CASSPPGEHTQYF. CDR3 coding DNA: TGTGCCAGCAGCCCCCCCGGGGAGCATACGCAGTATTTT.

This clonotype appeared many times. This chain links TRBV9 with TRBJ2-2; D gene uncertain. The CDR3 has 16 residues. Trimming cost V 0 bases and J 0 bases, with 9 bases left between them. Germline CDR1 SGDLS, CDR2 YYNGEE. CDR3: CASSVDGRPNTGELFF. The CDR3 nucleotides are TGTGCCAGCAGCGTAGATGGCCGCCCGAACACCGGGGAGCTGTTTTTT.

The DNA of the CDR3 is TGTGCCAGCAGACCCACTAGCGGGAGTCTGGATACGCAGTATTTT. Translated, it gives CASRPTSGSLDTQYF. The J gene is TRBJ2-3, the V gene TRBV12-3 or TRBV12-4; 11 positions match TRBD2. The CDR3 sequence is 15 residues long. V lost 6 bases to trimming and J lost 6 bases; unmatched junction nucleotides: 8.

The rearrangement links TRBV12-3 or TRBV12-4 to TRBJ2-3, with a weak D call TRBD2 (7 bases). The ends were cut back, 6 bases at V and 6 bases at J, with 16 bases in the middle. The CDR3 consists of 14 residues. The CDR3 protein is CASSLGGAPDTQYF. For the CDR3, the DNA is TGTGCCAGCAGCCTAGGGGGGGCCCCGGATACGCAGTATTTT.

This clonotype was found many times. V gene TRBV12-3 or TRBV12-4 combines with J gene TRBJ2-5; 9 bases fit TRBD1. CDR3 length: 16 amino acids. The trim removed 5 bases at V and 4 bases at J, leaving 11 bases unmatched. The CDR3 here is CASSRNLGQGGETQYF. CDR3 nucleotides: TGTGCCAGCAGTCGAAATTTGGGACAGGGAGGAGAGACCCAGTACTTC.